This passage covers 30 T cell receptor beta chains from one sample sequenced in a study of shared clonotypes between healthy human individuals. Data came from immunoSEQ multiplex PCR; TCRdb stores just in-frame clones and leaves some out. The sample shows about 1.5 million clones, 95% to 99% of them seen only once. Sequencing input: naive CD4+ T cells sorted from blood. Subset denoted: CD45RA+ positively selected. The receptors here all came from a man aged 30 to 45 in good health.

Regarding this clone: This specimen includes other DNA sequences encoding the same CDR3. The chain recombines TRBV5-1 with TRBJ2-3, with D unresolved. Per germline, CDR1 SGHRS and CDR2 YFSETQ. The CDR3 has 15 amino acids. V lost 0 bases and J 0 bases, leaving 8 bases between the germline ends. In DNA, the CDR3 is TGCGCCAGCAGCTTGGTGGGTTCTAGCACAGATACGCAGTATTTT. It yields the protein CASSLVGSSTDTQYF. Using reference TRBV5-1 and TRBJ2-3 for the parts outside the CDR3, the full variable domain is KAGVTQTPRYLIKTRGQQVTLSCSPISGHRSVSWYQQTPGQGLQFLFEYFSETQRNKGNFPGRFSGRQFSNSRSEMNVSTLELGDSALYLCASSLVGSSTDTQYFGPGTRLTVL.

This rearrangement joins TRBV19 to TRBJ1-5; D gene ambiguous. The CDR3 sequence is 14 residues long. Looked up from germline, CDR1 is LNHDA and CDR2 is SQIVND (reference sequence). Trimming shortened V by 5 bases and J by 2 bases, and 10 bases separated the two germline ends. For the CDR3, the DNA is TGTGCCAGTAGTTTAGTCCGGGGCAATCAGCCCCAGCATTTT. Its translation: CASSLVRGNQPQHF.

V gene TRBV2 combines with J gene TRBJ2-5, with TRBD1 as a possible D gene (5 bases). Trimming pared 5 bases from V and 1 base from J, leaving 8 bases between. This CDR3 spans 13 amino acids. Germline V gene lookup returns CDR1 SNHLY and CDR2 FYNNEI. The CDR3 here is CASSKDTQETQYF. The CDR3 coding sequence is TGTGCCAGCAGTAAGGACACCCAAGAGACCCAGTACTTC.

The chain joins TRBV28 to TRBJ2-1; possibly TRBD2 for D (6 bases). The CDR3 extends over 15 amino acids. Deletions cut 7 bases from V and 2 bases from J, with 15 bases between. The V gene's germline CDR1 is MDHEN and CDR2 SYDVKM. The CDR3 DNA follows: TGTGCCAGCACTAGCGTGGGTCGCACCTACAATGAGCAGTTCTTC. Translating gives CASTSVGRTYNEQFF.

This clone is a singleton in its sample. The V call is TRBV9, the J call TRBJ2-5; 14 bases map to TRBD2. The CDR3 covers 16 residues. Germline V gene data show CDR1 as SGDLS and CDR2 as YYNGEE. V was pared by 4 bases and J by 4 bases, with 6 bases of the junction left unmatched. The CDR3 sequence: CASSPPGLAGVETQYF. CDR3 coding DNA: TGTGCCAGCAGCCCACCGGGACTAGCGGGAGTAGAGACCCAGTACTTC.

The V gene is TRBV5-6, the J gene TRBJ1-2; D remains unclear. The CDR3 length is 12 residues. V was cut by 0 bases and J by 5 bases, with 5 bases left in between. Germline V gene sequence: CDR1 SGHDT, CDR2 YYEEEE. CDR3 bases: TGTGCCAGCAGCTTGGTGGAGTATGGCTACACCTTC. It specifies CASSLVEYGYTF.

CDR3 sequence: CASSYGRAYGYTF. In DNA form, the CDR3 reads TGTGCCAGCAGTTACGGACGGGCCTATGGCTACACCTTC. The chain employs TRBV6-6 and TRBJ1-2; the D is unclear. Germline lookup yields CDR1 MNHNY and CDR2 SVGAGI (reference sequence). This CDR3 spans 13 amino acids. The V end was cut by 2 bases, the J end by 4 bases, with 8 bases between.

V and J are TRBV18 and TRBJ2-7, with D perhaps assigned TRBD1 or TRBD2 (6 bases each). Trimming pared 4 bases from V and 6 bases from J, leaving 13 bases between. This CDR3 contains 13 residues. CDR1 KGHSH and CDR2 LQKENI come from the germline V gene. The CDR3, as DNA: TGTGCCAGCTCACTTAACGAGGGGGGCGAGCAGTACTTC. Translated: CASSLNEGGEQYF.

The chain carries TRBV11-2 and TRBJ2-1, with TRBD2 as a possible D gene (6 bases). Germline V gene sequence: CDR1 SGHAT, CDR2 FQNNGV. The CDR3 extends over 17 amino acids. Trimming took 3 bases from V and 2 from J, leaving 17 bases between them. CDR3 DNA: TGTGCCAGCAGCTTCCAAAGAACTAGCAGCGCCTACAATGAGCAGTTCTTC. Amino acid sequence: CASSFQRTSSAYNEQFF.

The chain combines TRBV5-1 with TRBJ2-3; no clear D. The germline V and J ends were trimmed by 9 bases and 1 base, with 9 bases remaining between them. From germline, CDR1 is SGHRS and CDR2 YFSETQ. The CDR3 runs to 12 residues. The chain's CDR3 is CATAEGTDTQYF. DNA for the CDR3: TGCGCCACCGCCGAAGGCACAGATACGCAGTATTTT.

This chain connects TRBV5-1 to TRBJ1-5; D is ambiguous. Per germline, CDR1 SGHRS and CDR2 YFSETQ. Trimming removed 3 bases at V and 4 bases at J, with 11 bases between. There are 14 residues in the CDR3. Here the CDR3 DNA reads TGCGCCAGCAGCTCCGGATCCCCTAATCAGCCCCAGCATTTT. It specifies CASSSGSPNQPQHF. The variable domain in full, with the rest retrieved from reference TRBV5-1 and TRBJ1-5, is KAGVTQTPRYLIKTRGQQVTLSCSPISGHRSVSWYQQTPGQGLQFLFEYFSETQRNKGNFPGRFSGRQFSNSRSEMNVSTLELGDSALYLCASSSGSPNQPQHFGDGTRLSIL.

The J gene is TRBJ2-7, the V gene TRBV5-1; 8 positions match TRBD2. This CDR3 spans 14 amino acids. The junction had 7 bases not matched to a gene; V was cut back by 4 bases and J by 4 bases. In germline, CDR1 is SGHRS, CDR2 YFSETQ. CDR3 coding DNA: TGCGCCAGCAGCAACAGCGGGAGTTGGTACGAGCAGTACTTC. It specifies CASSNSGSWYEQYF.

This clone was seen once. The chain is built from TRBV28 and TRBJ1-2; weak D call: TRBD1 (5 bases). CDR1 and CDR2 from the germline V gene are MDHEN and SYDVKM. Trimming shortened V by 2 bases and J by 4 bases, and 11 bases separated the two germline ends. The CDR3 consists of 14 residues. The CDR3 is CASSLPGDFYGYTF. CDR3 DNA sequence: TGTGCCAGCAGTTTACCGGGGGACTTCTATGGCTACACCTTC.

The chain links TRBV30 to TRBJ2-1, with D possibly being TRBD1 or TRBD2 (5 bases each). Germline lookup yields CDR1 GTSNPN and CDR2 SVGIG (reference sequence). V lost 0 bases, J lost 3 bases, and 12 bases lay in between. CDR3 length: 15 amino acids. The CDR3 reads CAWSVSGTYYNEQFF. CDR3 nucleotides: TGTGCCTGGAGTGTGTCGGGGACCTACTACAATGAGCAGTTCTTC.

The chain employs TRBV6-5 and TRBJ1-1; D is ambiguous. Germline values: CDR1 MNHEY, CDR2 SVGAGI. Deletions cut 6 bases from V and 0 bases from J, with 14 bases between. The CDR3 consists of 15 residues. CDR3 DNA: TGTGCCAGCAGCTTAGGAGTCAGCATGAACACTGAAGCTTTCTTT. The encoded protein is CASSLGVSMNTEAFF.

The chain carries TRBV5-1 and TRBJ1-2; TRBD1 matches at 7 bases. With 4 bases clipped from V and 4 bases from J, the junction kept 4 bases outside the gene matches. The CDR3 is 13 amino acids. Germline-derived CDR1 and CDR2 are SGHRS and YFSETQ. CDR3 loop: CASSLTGFYGYTF. CDR3 in DNA: TGCGCCAGCAGCCTGACAGGGTTCTATGGCTACACCTTC.

V is TRBV15 and J is TRBJ1-3; unclear D gene. The germline V gene encodes CDR1 LNHNV and CDR2 YYDKDF (reference sequence). V dropped 1 base and J dropped 4 bases, with 17 bases sitting between them. The CDR3 runs 17 residues. For the CDR3, the DNA is TGTGCCACCAGCAGAGGAGGAGCCAACAGACACGGAAACACCATATATTTT. It specifies CATSRGGANRHGNTIYF.

V gene TRBV9 combines with J gene TRBJ2-7; 7 bases are a match to TRBD2. CDR3 length equals 16 residues. The V gene end was trimmed by 0 bases and the J gene end by 5 bases; junction bases not matched to a gene: 11. Germline V lookup: CDR1 SGDLS, CDR2 YYNGEE. The CDR3 bases are TGTGCCAGCAGCGTAGGCGGGAACGGGAGGCCCGACGAGCAGTACTTC. This sequence encodes CASSVGGNGRPDEQYF.

The V call is TRBV5-1, the J call TRBJ2-7; 8 bases map to TRBD1. With V trimmed by 3 bases and J by 3 bases, 8 bases remained unmatched. The CDR3 runs to 15 residues. Germline V gene data show CDR1 as SGHRS and CDR2 as YFSETQ. The CDR3 reads CASSSRQGIIYEQYF. DNA for the CDR3: TGCGCCAGCAGCTCTCGACAGGGGATTATCTACGAGCAGTACTTC.

The V gene is TRBV11-2, the J gene TRBJ2-1; tentatively, D is TRBD2 (6 bases). From germline, CDR1 is SGHAT and CDR2 FQNNGV. There are 14 residues in the CDR3. The V end was cut by 5 bases, the J end by 5 bases, with 13 bases between. DNA for the CDR3: TGTGCCAGCAGCCAGTTTAGCGGTAACAATGAGCAGTTCTTC. Its translation: CASSQFSGNNEQFF. Full variable domain (rest looked up from reference TRBV11-2 and TRBJ2-1): EAGVAQSPRYKIIEKRQSVAFWCNPISGHATLYWYQQILGQGPKLLIQFQNNGVVDDSQLPKDRFSAERLKGVDSTLKIQPAKLEDSAVYLCASSQFSGNNEQFFGPGTRLTVL.

This clone was seen just once. This chain joins TRBV18 and TRBJ2-7, with D possibly called TRBD1 or TRBD2 (5 bases each). Germline V gene data show CDR1 as KGHSH and CDR2 as LQKENI. V lost 2 bases and J lost 3, with 11 bases in between. This CDR3 region has 14 residues. In nucleotides, the CDR3 is TGTGCCAGCTCACCATCGCAGGGAGACTACGAGCAGTACTTC. This encodes CASSPSQGDYEQYF.

This clone was counted a single time. This rearrangement joins TRBV6-6 to TRBJ2-5, with TRBD1 identical over 7 bases. This CDR3 is built from 14 residues. From germline, CDR1 is MNHNY and CDR2 SVGAGI (reference sequence). V dropped 6 bases and J dropped 5; count of bases not matched to a gene: 9. The CDR3 loop is CASSLTGFWETQYF. The CDR3 DNA is TGTGCCAGCAGCCTGACAGGGTTCTGGGAGACCCAGTACTTC.

This clone was detected once. This chain links TRBV19 with TRBJ2-7; 7 bases are a match to TRBD1. This CDR3 has 17 residues. CDR1 LNHDA and CDR2 SQIVND come from the germline V gene (reference sequence). Trimming cost V 3 bases and J 7 bases; bases outside gene matches: 18. In DNA, the CDR3 is TGTGCCAGTAGTATTACCCAAGGGGGCGCAAGGTCTGGGGAGCAGTACTTC. Translating it yields CASSITQGGARSGEQYF.

V and J are TRBV10-2 and TRBJ2-1, with 9 positions matching TRBD2. The CDR3 is 15 amino acids. V lost 8 bases to trimming and J lost 4 bases; unmatched junction nucleotides: 9. Germline lookup yields CDR1 WSHSY and CDR2 SAAADI. The DNA of the CDR3 is TGCGCCAGCTCTGGACTAGCGCGATTTTACAATGAGCAGTTCTTC. Its protein product is CASSGLARFYNEQFF.

The chain recombines TRBV27 with TRBJ2-1; 8 bases line up with TRBD2. The CDR3 spans 17 residues. Germline assignment: CDR1 MNHEY and CDR2 SMNVEV (reference sequence). The J segment lost 0 bases and the V segment lost 8 bases, leaving 12 bases of the junction unmatched. CDR3 nucleotides: TGTGCCAGCCGGTCTATCCTAGCGGGCAACTCCTACAATGAGCAGTTCTTC. Protein product: CASRSILAGNSYNEQFF.

The chain carries TRBV11-2 and TRBJ2-1; tentatively, D is TRBD1 or TRBD2 (5 bases each). V dropped 1 base and J dropped 13 bases, with 17 bases sitting between them. Per germline, CDR1 SGHAT and CDR2 FQNNGV. The CDR3 is 14 amino acids. Here the CDR3 reads CASSLGHSGRVQFF. The CDR3 region has the DNA TGTGCCAGCAGCTTAGGGCACTCAGGGCGGGTACAGTTCTTC.

This chain connects TRBV29-1 to TRBJ2-7; the D gene is possibly TRBD1 (5 bases). This CDR3 has 13 residues. Germline-derived CDR1 and CDR2 are SQVTM and ANQGSEA. Deletions cut 6 bases from V and 0 bases from J, with 12 bases between. The CDR3 region has the DNA TGCAGCGTCCTCAGACAGACCTCCTACGAGCAGTACTTC. Protein sequence: CSVLRQTSYEQYF.

A word on this clone: A junction boundary mismatches the germline segment, possibly from a read error. The rearrangement uses TRBV29-1 and TRBJ2-5, with 7 bases aligning to TRBD1. The germline V gene has CDR1 SQVTM and CDR2 ANQGSEA. The CDR3 runs to 14 residues. CDR3 sequence: CSAEQGSSQETQYF. The CDR3 DNA sequence: TGCAGCGCTGAACAGGGGTCCTCCCAAGAGACCCAGTACTTC.

The rearrangement links TRBV28 to TRBJ1-2; a possible D gene is TRBD1 (5 bases). CDR1 is MDHEN, CDR2 SYDVKM, per germline. The V and J ends lost 5 bases and 4 bases respectively, with 11 bases between them. CDR3 length equals 13 residues. As DNA, the CDR3 is TGTGCCAGCAGTCCCAGACAGCTCTATGGCTACACCTTC. Translation gives CASSPRQLYGYTF.

V is TRBV5-1 and J is TRBJ2-7; perhaps TRBD1 as D (6 bases). From germline, CDR1 is SGHRS and CDR2 YFSETQ. The CDR3 has 18 amino acids. Trimming cost V 1 base and J 3 bases, with 23 bases left between them. CDR3 sequence: CASSLQGLFTQLHYEQYF. As DNA, the CDR3 is TGCGCCAGCAGCTTGCAGGGGTTGTTCACCCAATTACACTACGAGCAGTACTTC.